Sequencing of this T cell receptor (beta chain) was carried out in a study of blood T cell repertoires in COVID-19. About the study: T cells, B-cell-depleted T cells, or PBMCs supplied cDNA or gDNA.

This CDR3 region has 13 residues. V lost 5 bases, J lost 3 bases, and 10 bases lay in between. CDR1 is SGHTA, CDR2 FQGTGA, per germline. Per the authors' pipeline: Nucleated cell number was recorded as an estimate derived from reference gene primer amplification. The repertoire was sequenced with immunoSEQ multiplex PCR; TCRdb's copy has only in-frame clones and lacks some. D and trimming were read from the DNA, whereas the V and J calls and clone size are those reported in that table. The sample has hundreds of thousands of clones, approximately 89% seen once. The V call is TRBV7-3, the J call TRBJ2-5, with no clear D. The TCR comes from a woman aged 25-40 years who had recovered from COVID-19. Material for sequencing was peripheral blood. The CDR3 DNA is TGTGCCAGCAGCCCGGGTGCAGAAGAGACCCAGTACTTC. Translated: CASSPGAEETQYF.